Below are 6 T cell receptor beta chains sequenced from a single sample in a study of blood T cell repertoires in COVID-19. Clones were sequenced by immunoSEQ multiplex PCR, and TCRdb holds only the in-frame ones, with some missing. The sample shows about 200,000 clones, around 86% of them seen only once. Sequenced material: peripheral blood. These TCRs come from a woman aged 45-60 years with COVID-19, enrolled during active disease.

The rearrangement links TRBV19 to TRBJ2-1; the D gene is possibly TRBD2 (6 bases). The V and J ends lost 3 bases and 4 bases respectively, with 16 bases between them. CDR1 and CDR2 from the germline V gene are LNHDA and SQIVND (reference sequence). The CDR3 runs 16 residues. The DNA of the CDR3 is TGTGCCAGTAGTATGGGGGGTCCCACATCTTACAATGAGCAGTTCTTC. Amino acids: CASSMGGPTSYNEQFF.

This rearrangement joins TRBV5-4 to TRBJ2-5, with 9 bases identical to TRBD2. Germline CDR1 reads SGHNT; CDR2 reads YYREEE (reference sequence). This CDR3 region has 14 residues. Trimming removed 5 bases from V and 2 bases from J; junction bases left unmatched: 4. In DNA form, the CDR3 reads TGTGCCAGCAGAGAAGCGGGGGGTCAAGAGACCCAGTACTTC. This sequence encodes CASREAGGQETQYF.

The chain uses TRBV28 and TRBJ1-2; D gene unclear. Germline CDR1 is MDHEN and CDR2 is SYDVKM. The CDR3 has 13 residues. Written as DNA, the CDR3 is TGTGCATCTATGGTGGGAGGAAACTATGGCTACACCTTC. This codes for CASMVGGNYGYTF.

This clone was found once. The chain links TRBV3-1 (or the pseudogene TRBV3-2) to TRBJ2-7; 9 bases are shared with TRBD2. The V and J ends lost 3 bases and 3 bases, in that order; junction bases with no gene match: 12. The germline V gene has CDR1 LGHDT and CDR2 YNNKEL (reference sequence). This CDR3 spans 17 amino acids. The CDR3: CASSHPMGLAGRYEQYF. CDR3 bases: TGTGCCAGCAGCCATCCTATGGGGCTAGCGGGGCGCTACGAGCAGTACTTC.

V usage is TRBV5-4 and J usage is TRBJ1-6; 7 nucleotides line up with TRBD1. Germline CDR1 and CDR2: SGHNT and YYREEE (reference sequence). CDR3 length: 14 residues. V lost 4 bases and J lost 7; bases outside the gene matches: 5. The DNA of the CDR3 is TGTGCCAGCAGCCGCCGGGACAGCAATTCACCCCTCCACTTT. It translates to CASSRRDSNSPLHF.

The gene calls are TRBV7-9 and TRBJ1-4, with a possible D match to TRBD1 (6 bases). This CDR3 contains 14 residues. Germline assignment: CDR1 SEHNR and CDR2 FQNEAQ (reference sequence). V lost 0 bases, J lost 7 bases, and 9 bases lay in between. The CDR3: CASSLAGQAEKLFF. The DNA of the CDR3 is TGTGCCAGCAGCTTAGCGGGACAAGCTGAAAAACTGTTTTTT.